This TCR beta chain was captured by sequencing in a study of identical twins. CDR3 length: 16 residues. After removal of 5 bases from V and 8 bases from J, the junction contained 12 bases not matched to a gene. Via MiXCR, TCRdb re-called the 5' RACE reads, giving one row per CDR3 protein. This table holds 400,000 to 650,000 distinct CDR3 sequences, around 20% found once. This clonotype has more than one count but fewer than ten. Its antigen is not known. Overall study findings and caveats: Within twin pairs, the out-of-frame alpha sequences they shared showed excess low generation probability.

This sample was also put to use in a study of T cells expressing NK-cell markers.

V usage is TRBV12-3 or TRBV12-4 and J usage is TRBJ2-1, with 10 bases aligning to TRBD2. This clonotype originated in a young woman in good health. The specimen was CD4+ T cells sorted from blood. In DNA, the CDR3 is TGTGCCAGCAGTCCCCAACCGGGACTAGCGTCTGATGAGCAGTTCTTC. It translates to CASSPQPGLASDEQFF.